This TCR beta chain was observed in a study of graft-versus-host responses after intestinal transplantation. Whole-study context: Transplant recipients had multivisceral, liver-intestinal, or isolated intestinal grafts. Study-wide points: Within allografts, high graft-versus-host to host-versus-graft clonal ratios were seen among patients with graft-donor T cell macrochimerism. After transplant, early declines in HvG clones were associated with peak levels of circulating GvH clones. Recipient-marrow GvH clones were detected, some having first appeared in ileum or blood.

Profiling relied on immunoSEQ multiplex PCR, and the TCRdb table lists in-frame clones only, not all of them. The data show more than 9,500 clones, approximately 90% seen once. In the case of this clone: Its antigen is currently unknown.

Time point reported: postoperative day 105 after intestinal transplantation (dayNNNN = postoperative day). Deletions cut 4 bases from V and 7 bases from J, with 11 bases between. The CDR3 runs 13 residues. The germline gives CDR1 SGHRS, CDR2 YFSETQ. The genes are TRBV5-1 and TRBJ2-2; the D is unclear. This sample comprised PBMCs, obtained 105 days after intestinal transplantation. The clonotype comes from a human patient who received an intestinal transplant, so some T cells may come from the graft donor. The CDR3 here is CASSPVQRGELFF. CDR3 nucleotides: TGCGCCAGCAGCCCGGTACAGCGCGGGGAGCTGTTTTTT.